The 17 T cell receptor beta chains given below trace back to one sample, sequenced in a study of blood T cell repertoires in COVID-19. Sequencing was performed with immunoSEQ multiplex PCR; in TCRdb, only in-frame clones are kept and a portion is missing. The sample lists some 270,000 clones; 89% were seen once. The sequenced sample was PBMCs or T cells enriched from blood (not recorded which). These TCRs come from a woman between 40 and 50 years old who had recovered from COVID-19.

In this sample, this clone turned up once. The chain uses TRBV3-1 (or the pseudogene TRBV3-2) and TRBJ1-6; D is uncertain. The CDR3 has 13 residues. The germline V gene encodes CDR1 LGHDT and CDR2 YNNKEL (reference sequence). Trimming removed 6 bases at V and 7 bases at J, with 10 bases between. The CDR3 region has the DNA TGTGCCAGCAGTCTGACGGGGAATTCACCCCTCCACTTT. Encoded protein: CASSLTGNSPLHF.

This chain connects TRBV3-1 (or the pseudogene TRBV3-2) to TRBJ2-1, with 7 nucleotides matching TRBD2. The germline CDR1 and CDR2 sequences are LGHDT and YNNKEL (reference sequence). The CDR3 is 18 amino acids. V lost 2 bases to trimming and J lost 0 bases; unmatched junction nucleotides: 10. CDR3 nucleotide sequence: TGTGCCAGCAGCCAATATGCCCAGGGCGGGGGCTCCTACAATGAGCAGTTCTTC. The encoded protein is CASSQYAQGGGSYNEQFF.

V is TRBV3-1 (or the pseudogene TRBV3-2) and J is TRBJ2-5; 8 bases line up with TRBD2. Germline assignment: CDR1 LGHDT and CDR2 YNNKEL (reference sequence). CDR3 length: 14 residues. J lost 3 bases, V lost 3 bases, and 3 bases had no gene match. The CDR3 DNA is TGTGCCAGCAGCCAGGGACTAGTAAAAGAGACCCAGTACTTC. It specifies CASSQGLVKETQYF.

The chain uses TRBV5-8 and TRBJ2-7, with TRBD1 matching 9 bases. V lost 3 bases and J lost 3; bases outside the gene matches: 1. Germline V gene data show CDR1 as SGHTS and CDR2 as YDEGEE. This CDR3 spans 13 amino acids. The CDR3 reads CASSWDRDYEQYF. CDR3 nucleotide sequence: TGTGCCAGCAGCTGGGACAGGGACTACGAGCAGTACTTC.

V and J are TRBV5-6 and TRBJ1-1; D is perhaps TRBD1 (5 bases). Germline V CDR1 and CDR2: SGHDT, YYEEEE. The CDR3 has 14 amino acids. V was trimmed by 3 bases and J by 4 bases, leaving 13 bases between them. CDR3 protein: CASSWGARATEAFF. The CDR3 DNA sequence: TGTGCCAGCAGCTGGGGCGCCAGAGCCACTGAAGCTTTCTTT.

The chain couples TRBV4-1 to TRBJ1-1, with a tentative D call TRBD1 (6 bases). Trimming took 6 bases from V and 2 from J, leaving 16 bases between them. The CDR3 has 15 residues. In germline, CDR1 is MGHRA, CDR2 YSYEKL. The CDR3 nucleotides read TGCGCCAGCAGACGAACGCCAGGGGAAAACACTGAAGCTTTCTTT. It is translated as CASRRTPGENTEAFF.

V usage is TRBV28 and J usage is TRBJ2-1; 8 bases are a match to TRBD2. The V gene's germline CDR1 is MDHEN and CDR2 SYDVKM. The J segment lost 6 bases and the V segment lost 7 bases, leaving 11 bases of the junction unmatched. This CDR3 has 15 residues. The CDR3 nucleotides are TGTGCCAGCAACCCCCCGGGACTAGTCCCCAATGAGCAGTTCTTC. It is translated as CASNPPGLVPNEQFF.

The chain joins TRBV5-1 to TRBJ2-3; 9 nucleotides align to TRBD2. The CDR3 contains 16 residues. Looked up from germline, CDR1 is SGHRS and CDR2 is YFSETQ. J lost 2 bases, V lost 0 bases, and 4 bases had no gene match. CDR3 coding DNA: TGCGCCAGCAGCTTGGGCGGCGGGGGGGCCACAGATACGCAGTATTTT. As protein: CASSLGGGGATDTQYF.

This rearrangement joins TRBV15 to TRBJ1-6; the match to TRBD1 covers 7 bases. The CDR3 consists of 14 residues. V gave up 5 bases and J gave up 12 bases; unmatched junction bases: 10. Germline V gene lookup returns CDR1 LNHNV and CDR2 YYDKDF (reference sequence). The CDR3 protein is CATSQDRYWGPLHF. DNA for the CDR3: TGTGCCACCAGCCAGGACAGGTATTGGGGACCCCTCCACTTT.

V usage is TRBV7-2 and J usage is TRBJ1-2; TRBD1 matches 8 bases. V gave up 1 base and J gave up 7 bases; unmatched junction bases: 8. The germline V gene encodes CDR1 SGHTA and CDR2 FQGNSA. The CDR3 length is 15 residues. The CDR3, as DNA: TGTGCCAGCAGCTTAGTGGTCAGGGGGCCCGGTGGCTACACCTTC. This sequence encodes CASSLVVRGPGGYTF.

The gene calls are TRBV9 and TRBJ2-2; D is perhaps TRBD1 (6 bases). The V gene lost 6 bases and the J gene lost 4 bases, with 13 bases spanning the gap. The CDR3 consists of 14 residues. Germline values: CDR1 SGDLS, CDR2 YYNGEE. CDR3 protein: CASNFDRSTGELFF. CDR3 coding DNA: TGTGCCAGCAATTTCGACAGGAGCACCGGGGAGCTGTTTTTT. Variable domain in full (rest from reference TRBV9 and TRBJ2-2): DSGVTQTPKHLITATGQRVTLRCSPRSGDLSVYWYQQSLDQGLQFLIQYYNGEERAKGNILERFSAQQFPDLHSELNLSSLELGDSALYFCASNFDRSTGELFFGEGSRLTVL.

J is TRBJ2-1 and V is TRBV7-9; 9 nucleotides match TRBD2. The germline V gene encodes CDR1 SEHNR and CDR2 FQNEAQ (reference sequence). The CDR3 has 15 residues. Trimming took 5 bases from V and 4 from J; bases not matched to a gene: 6. The CDR3 region is CASSRSGGRYNEQFF. The CDR3, as DNA: TGTGCCAGCAGCCGTAGCGGGGGCCGGTACAATGAGCAGTTCTTC.

The V and J genes are TRBV30 and TRBJ1-4; a possible D gene is TRBD1 (5 bases). Trimming took 2 bases from V and 8 from J, leaving 12 bases between them. Germline CDR1 and CDR2: GTSNPN and SVGIG (reference sequence). The CDR3 totals 13 residues. The CDR3 here is CAWSRQGGEKLFF. CDR3 nucleotides: TGTGCCTGGAGTAGGCAGGGAGGGGAAAAACTGTTTTTT.

The chain's CDR3 is CAISGTSYGYTF. The CDR3 DNA is TGTGCCATCAGTGGGACATCCTATGGCTACACCTTC. This chain connects TRBV10-3 to TRBJ1-2; a weak D match, TRBD1 (5 bases). V shed 4 bases and J shed 4 bases, with 7 bases lying between them. This CDR3 region has 12 residues. The germline gives CDR1 ENHRY, CDR2 SYGVKD.

The chain employs TRBV18 and TRBJ1-2; weak D call: TRBD1 (6 bases). Trimming left V 3 bases short and J 5 bases short, with 13 bases between. CDR3 length equals 14 residues. CDR1 KGHSH and CDR2 LQKENI come from the germline V gene. As DNA, the CDR3 is TGTGCCAGCTCACCGGGGGCAGGACAGTATGGCTACACCTTC. This gives the protein CASSPGAGQYGYTF. Full variable domain (missing parts from reference TRBV18 and TRBJ1-2): NAGVMQNPRHLVRRRGQEARLRCSPMKGHSHVYWYRQLPEEGLKFMVYLQKENIIDESGMPKERFSAEFPKEGPSILRIQQVVRGDSAAYFCASSPGAGQYGYTFGSGTRLTVV.

This chain connects TRBV5-4 to TRBJ2-7; TRBD1 agrees at 9 bases. Germline CDR1 and CDR2: SGHNT and YYREEE (reference sequence). This CDR3 spans 15 amino acids. V lost 2 bases to trimming and J lost 1 base; unmatched junction nucleotides: 4. The CDR3 reads CASSLKTGGSYEQYF. CDR3 in DNA: TGTGCCAGCAGCTTAAAGACAGGGGGATCCTACGAGCAGTACTTC.

The gene calls are TRBV5-1 and TRBJ2-5, with 9 bases fitting TRBD1. V trimming: 4 bases; J trimming: 3 bases; junction bases outside the gene matches: 10. Germline lookup yields CDR1 SGHRS and CDR2 YFSETQ. The length of the CDR3 is 16 residues. DNA for the CDR3: TGCGCCAGCAGCCCTGGGACAGGGACGTCCGAAGAGACCCAGTACTTC. This encodes CASSPGTGTSEETQYF. Using reference TRBV5-1 and TRBJ2-5 for the parts outside the CDR3, the full variable domain is KAGVTQTPRYLIKTRGQQVTLSCSPISGHRSVSWYQQTPGQGLQFLFEYFSETQRNKGNFPGRFSGRQFSNSRSEMNVSTLELGDSALYLCASSPGTGTSEETQYFGPGTRLLVL.